These T cell receptor beta chains were read from a single sample in a study of OX40 agonist ivuxolimab in advanced cancers. Assay: immunoSEQ multiplex PCR; the TCRdb copy retains only in-frame clones and omits some. The table has 78,000 or so clones, roughly nine tenths seen once. This specimen consisted of CD4+ or CD8+ T cells sorted from blood, obtained in a trial of the OX40 agonist ivuxolimab. Source of these receptors: an adult with an advanced solid tumor such as melanoma, head and neck, liver or kidney cancer. The CDR3 runs from the conserved cysteine through the conserved F or W. The D gene is left open where the match is weak. The size entry is marked missing in some rows and otherwise reads once, few, many or a size class.

d_call	clone_size	v_call	j_call	cdr3_aa	cdr3_nt
NA	NA	TRBV5-1	TRBJ1-1	CASSLEVVAARGEAFF	TGCGCCAGCAGCTTGGAAGTTGTCGCAGCCCGAGGTGAAGCTTTCTTT
NA	NA	TRBV6-5	TRBJ2-5	CASRRTVQETQYF	TGTGCCAGCAGACGGACGGTCCAAGAGACCCAGTACTTC
NA	NA	TRBV11-3	TRBJ2-1	CASSLGLAQYNEQFF	TGTGCCAGCAGCTTAGGTCTAGCTCAGTACAATGAGCAGTTCTTC
NA	once	TRBV5-1	TRBJ2-7	CASRKDSAEQYF	TGCGCCAGCAGAAAGGACTCGGCCGAGCAGTACTTC
TRBD1	NA	TRBV30	TRBJ1-1	CACSGPRQGFMNTEAFF	TGTGCCTGCTCTGGGCCGAGACAGGGTTTTATGAACACTGAAGCTTTCTTT
NA	NA	TRBV27	TRBJ1-2	CASSSQRMNYGYTF	TGTGCCAGCAGTTCTCAGCGTATGAACTATGGCTACACCTTC
NA	NA	TRBV7-9	TRBJ1-4	CASSLRGASTNEKLFF	TGTGCCAGCAGCCTCCGAGGGGCTTCAACTAATGAAAAACTGTTTTTT
TRBD1	NA	TRBV5-4	TRBJ1-1	CASSISGQGITEAFF	TGTGCCAGCAGCATCTCGGGACAGGGGATTACTGAAGCTTTCTTT
NA	NA	TRBV5-8	TRBJ1-2	CASSLWGYGYTF	TGTGCCAGCAGCTTGTGGGGGTATGGCTACACCTTC
NA	NA	TRBV6-1	TRBJ2-7	CASRTSSFREQYF	TGTGCCAGCAGGACAAGTAGCTTCCGGGAGCAGTACTTC
TRBD1	few	TRBV19	TRBJ1-2	CASTMTGGFYGYTF	TGTGCCAGTACCATGACAGGGGGCTTTTATGGCTACACCTTC
TRBD1	NA	TRBV19	TRBJ2-1	CASSIDRVYNEQFF	TGTGCCAGTAGTATTGACAGGGTATACAATGAGCAGTTCTTC
NA	NA	TRBV6-1	TRBJ2-5	CASSQDSQETQYF	TGTGCCAGCAGTCAGGACAGCCAAGAGACCCAGTACTTC
NA	NA	TRBV2	TRBJ1-5	CASSISGGGEPQHF	TGTGCCAGCAGTATCTCGGGGGGTGGAGAGCCCCAGCATTTT
TRBD2	NA	TRBV7-9	TRBJ2-2	CASSIGTSGAGELFF	TGTGCCAGCAGCATCGGGACTAGCGGGGCCGGGGAGCTGTTTTTT